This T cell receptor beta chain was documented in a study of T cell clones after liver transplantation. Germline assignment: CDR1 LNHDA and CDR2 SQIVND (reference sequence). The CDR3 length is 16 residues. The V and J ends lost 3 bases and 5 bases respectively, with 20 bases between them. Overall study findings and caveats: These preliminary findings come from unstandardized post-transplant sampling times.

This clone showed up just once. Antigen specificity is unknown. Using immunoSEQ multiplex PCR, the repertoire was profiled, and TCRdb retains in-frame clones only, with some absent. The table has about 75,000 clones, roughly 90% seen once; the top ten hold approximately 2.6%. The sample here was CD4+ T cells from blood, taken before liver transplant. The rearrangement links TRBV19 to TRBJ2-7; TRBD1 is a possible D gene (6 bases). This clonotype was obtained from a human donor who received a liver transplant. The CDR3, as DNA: TGTGCCAGTAGTATCCGATGGGACACGGATCGACACGAGCAGTACTTC. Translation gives CASSIRWDTDRHEQYF.